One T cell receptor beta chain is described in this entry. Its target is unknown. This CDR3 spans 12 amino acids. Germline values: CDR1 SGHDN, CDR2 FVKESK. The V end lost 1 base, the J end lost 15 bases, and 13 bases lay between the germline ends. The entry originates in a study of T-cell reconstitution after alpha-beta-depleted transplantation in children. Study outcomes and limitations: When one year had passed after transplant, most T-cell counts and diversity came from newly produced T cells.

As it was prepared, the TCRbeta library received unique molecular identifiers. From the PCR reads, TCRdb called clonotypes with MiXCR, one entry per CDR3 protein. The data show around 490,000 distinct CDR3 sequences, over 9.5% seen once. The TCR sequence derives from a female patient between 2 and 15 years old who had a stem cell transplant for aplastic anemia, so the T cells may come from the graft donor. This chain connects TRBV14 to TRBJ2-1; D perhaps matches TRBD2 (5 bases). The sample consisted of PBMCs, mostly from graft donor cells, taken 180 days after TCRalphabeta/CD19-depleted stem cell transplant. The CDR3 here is CASSQGPSSGFF. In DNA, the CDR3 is TGTGCCAGCAGCCAAGGCCCTAGCTCAGGGTTCTTC.